These 26 T cell receptor beta chains came from one sample sequenced in a study of beta chain features in type 1 diabetes. General observations from the study: People with Type 1 diabetes carried modestly yet significantly shorter TCRB CDR3s in all four CD4+ subsets.

As every portion of the isolated RNA was reverse transcribed, the sequencing read expressed TCRB transcripts. The assay was immunoSEQ multiplex PCR, and TCRdb's table has in-frame clones only and misses some. The sample contains hundreds of thousands of clones, over 12% of which appear only once. Their antigen targets remain unknown. Material for sequencing was naive CD4+ T cells from blood. These receptors were collected from a man younger than 30 with type 1 diabetes.

This clone was picked up a small number of times. The rearrangement uses TRBV9 and TRBJ2-3; TRBD1 agrees at 11 bases. Germline-derived CDR1 and CDR2 are SGDLS and YYNGEE. The CDR3 sequence is 15 residues long. J was trimmed by 7 bases and V by 0 bases; bases with no gene match: 4. The CDR3 loop reads CASSVEGQGVNTQYF. The CDR3 bases are TGTGCCAGCAGCGTAGAGGGACAGGGGGTAAATACGCAGTATTTT.

The gene calls are TRBV25-1 and TRBJ2-1; possible D gene TRBD1, 5 bases. This CDR3 contains 16 residues. V gave up 4 bases and J gave up 4 bases, with 17 bases separating them. Germline-derived CDR1 and CDR2 are MGHDK and SYGVNS. The CDR3 nucleotides read TGTGCCAGCAGTGGGGGTGACAGACGTCCTTACAATGAGCAGTTCTTC. Protein: CASSGGDRRPYNEQFF. The complete variable domain, with remaining parts taken from reference TRBV25-1 and TRBJ2-1, reads EADIYQTPRYLVIGTGKKITLECSQTMGHDKMYWYQQDPGMELHLIHYSYGVNSTEKGDLSSESTVSRIRTEHFPLTLESARPSHTSQYLCASSGGDRRPYNEQFFGPGTRLTVL.

V gene TRBV27 combines with J gene TRBJ2-5; 12 bases map to TRBD1. The CDR3 has 17 residues. CDR1 and CDR2 (germline): MNHEY, SMNVEV (reference sequence). V lost 2 bases, J lost 4 bases, and 8 bases stayed unmatched. The CDR3 spells CASSLEPTGQGAETQYF. CDR3 DNA sequence: TGTGCCAGCAGTTTAGAACCCACGGGACAGGGGGCAGAGACCCAGTACTTC.

This clone was detected a few times. The chain combines TRBV28 with TRBJ1-5, with D uncertain. The length of the CDR3 is 16 residues. The V gene's germline CDR1 is MDHEN and CDR2 SYDVKM. Trimming took 1 base from V and 3 from J, leaving 13 bases between them. CDR3 region: CASSLLRGSNNQPQHF. CDR3 in DNA: TGTGCCAGCAGTTTATTGAGAGGTAGTAACAATCAGCCCCAGCATTTT. Full variable domain (rest looked up from reference TRBV28 and TRBJ1-5): DVKVTQSSRYLVKRTGEKVFLECVQDMDHENMFWYRQDPGLGLRLIYFSYDVKMKEKGDIPEGYSVSREKKERFSLILESASTNQTSMYLCASSLLRGSNNQPQHFGDGTRLSIL.

This clone was observed a handful of times. The chain carries TRBV5-6 and TRBJ2-5; 7 positions match TRBD2. From germline, CDR1 is SGHDT and CDR2 YYEEEE. The junction had 6 bases not matched to a gene; V was cut back by 4 bases and J by 0 bases. This CDR3 region has 15 residues. The CDR3: CASSSNGGNQETQYF. As DNA, the CDR3 is TGTGCCAGCAGCAGTAACGGGGGGAACCAAGAGACCCAGTACTTC.

CDR3 in DNA: TGTGCCAGCAGGAAGCGACAGGGGGACAATGAGCAGTTCTTC. Residues: CASRKRQGDNEQFF. This chain links TRBV6-1 with TRBJ2-1; 9 bases are a match to TRBD1. The CDR3 loop spans 14 amino acids. The germline V gene encodes CDR1 MNHNS and CDR2 SASEGT. Losses at the gene ends were 6 bases for V and 5 bases for J; bases not matched to a gene: 5.

The chain carries TRBV28 and TRBJ2-7; D might be TRBD2 (5 bases). The germline V and J ends were trimmed by 6 bases and 2 bases, with 17 bases remaining between them. The CDR3 loop spans 15 amino acids. Germline loops: CDR1 MDHEN, CDR2 SYDVKM. The CDR3 protein is CASSYRRGPPYEQYF. In DNA form, the CDR3 reads TGTGCCAGCAGCTACCGACGGGGTCCCCCCTACGAGCAGTACTTC.

This clone has more than one count but fewer than ten. CDR3 residues: CSVRTLLSTDTQYF. The CDR3 DNA reads as TGCAGCGTTAGGACACTCCTCAGCACAGATACGCAGTATTTT. The V and J genes are TRBV29-1 and TRBJ2-3; TRBD1 might be the D (5 bases). The CDR3 length is 14 residues. Germline CDR1 reads SQVTM; CDR2 reads ANQGSEA. The ends were cut back, 5 bases at V and 0 bases at J, with 12 bases in the middle.

The V gene is TRBV30, the J gene TRBJ2-5, with D hard to call. This CDR3 has 12 residues. Germline V gene lookup returns CDR1 GTSNPN and CDR2 SVGIG (reference sequence). The V and J ends lost 4 bases and 5 bases respectively, with 11 bases between them. CDR3 in DNA: TGTGCCTGGACTCTGTTCTCTGAGACCCAGTACTTC. Amino acid sequence: CAWTLFSETQYF.

V usage is TRBV7-9 and J usage is TRBJ2-7, with D perhaps TRBD2 (5 bases). There are 19 residues in the CDR3. V was clipped by 1 base and J by 3 bases, with 25 bases between them. Germline V gives CDR1 SEHNR, CDR2 FQNEAQ (reference sequence). CDR3 DNA sequence: TGTGCCAGCAGCTTAGTCTCGGAGTGGACCACGGGGTTACTCTACGAGCAGTACTTC. As protein: CASSLVSEWTTGLLYEQYF.

This chain joins TRBV28 and TRBJ2-1; 10 nucleotides align to TRBD2. The V segment lost 6 bases and the J segment 15 bases; nucleotides outside the gene matches: 11. In germline, CDR1 is MDHEN, CDR2 SYDVKM. The CDR3 has 13 amino acids. The chain's CDR3 is CASRPGELAGLFF. The CDR3 nucleotides read TGTGCCAGCAGGCCCGGAGAACTAGCGGGACTGTTCTTC.

A few counts support this clone. V and J are TRBV29-1 and TRBJ2-3, with 9 bases lining up with TRBD1. CDR1 is SQVTM, CDR2 ANQGSEA, per germline. V gave up 4 bases and J gave up 3 bases; unmatched junction bases: 5. The CDR3 totals 14 residues. DNA for the CDR3: TGCAGCGTTGGTCCGGGACAGGGAACAGATACGCAGTATTTT. This sequence encodes CSVGPGQGTDTQYF.

This clone was observed a handful of times. This chain joins TRBV11-2 and TRBJ1-5; 8 nucleotides line up with TRBD1. Germline V lookup: CDR1 SGHAT, CDR2 FQNNGV. The CDR3 length is 16 residues. Trimming cost V 5 bases and J 7 bases; bases outside gene matches: 13. The CDR3 loop reads CASSPPVRGLKQPQHF. DNA for the CDR3: TGTGCCAGCAGCCCCCCGGTCAGGGGGCTAAAACAGCCCCAGCATTTT.

J is TRBJ2-7 and V is TRBV19; 7 bases are shared with TRBD2. The CDR3 is made up of 14 amino acids. The trim removed 7 bases at V and 1 base at J, leaving 7 bases unmatched. CDR1 is LNHDA and CDR2 is SQIVND in the germline V gene (reference sequence). In nucleotides, the CDR3 is TGTGCCAGTACCGCGGGCGGGAGTTCCTACGAGCAGTACTTC. Amino acid sequence: CASTAGGSSYEQYF.

This clone was counted between two and nine times. This sequence joins TRBV28 and TRBJ1-2, with 7 nucleotides matching TRBD1. V gave up 2 bases and J gave up 8 bases; unmatched junction bases: 2. The CDR3 consists of 12 residues. Germline V lookup: CDR1 MDHEN, CDR2 SYDVKM. The DNA of the CDR3 is TGTGCCAGCAGTTTAGACAGGGCCGGCTACACCTTC. It is translated as CASSLDRAGYTF.

This clone has more than one count but fewer than ten. The sample has other DNA sequences that encode this CDR3 too. V is TRBV5-1 and J is TRBJ2-7; 7 nucleotides line up with TRBD1. V lost 0 bases to trimming and J lost 5 bases; unmatched junction nucleotides: 2. The germline V gene has CDR1 SGHRS and CDR2 YFSETQ. The CDR3 sequence is 13 residues long. The CDR3 DNA reads TGCGCCAGCAGCTTGGGACAGGGAGACGAGCAGTACTTC. Residues: CASSLGQGDEQYF.

This clone has a handful of counts. The V and J genes are TRBV28 and TRBJ2-5; a possible D gene is TRBD2 (6 bases). Trimming shortened V by 8 bases and J by 0 bases, and 19 bases separated the two germline ends. The V gene's germline CDR1 is MDHEN and CDR2 SYDVKM. The CDR3 runs to 16 residues. The CDR3 DNA sequence: TGTGCCAGCCACGAGGCCTCTAGCGCCCACCAAGAGACCCAGTACTTC. Protein sequence: CASHEASSAHQETQYF.

The V gene is TRBV27, the J gene TRBJ1-1; 7 bases are a match to TRBD1. From germline, CDR1 is MNHEY and CDR2 SMNVEV (reference sequence). The CDR3 totals 16 residues. The trim removed 5 bases at V and 5 bases at J, leaving 14 bases unmatched. The CDR3 DNA reads as TGTGCCAGCAGTATAAGATCGACAGGGTTTCAAACTGAAGCTTTCTTT. Translation gives CASSIRSTGFQTEAFF.

The sample holds a few counts of this clone. The gene calls are TRBV15 and TRBJ2-4; the match to TRBD1 covers 10 bases. V shed 3 bases, J shed 1 base, and the junction held 6 bases outside the gene matches. CDR3 length: 17 residues. The germline CDR1 and CDR2 sequences are LNHNV and YYDKDF (reference sequence). Here the CDR3 reads CATSRRQGASAKNIQYF. In DNA form, the CDR3 reads TGTGCCACCAGCAGGAGACAGGGGGCGTCGGCCAAAAACATTCAGTACTTC.

The genes are TRBV28 and TRBJ1-5; D gene ambiguous. CDR1 is MDHEN and CDR2 is SYDVKM in the germline V gene. Trimming removed 4 bases from V and 4 bases from J, with 5 bases in between. The CDR3 contains 12 residues. Here the CDR3 DNA reads TGTGCCAGCAGTTACGGGAATCAGCCCCAGCATTTT. This sequence encodes CASSYGNQPQHF.

This clone turned up a few times. The V and J genes are TRBV7-9 and TRBJ1-1; tentative D call: TRBD1 (5 bases). Germline CDR1 reads SEHNR; CDR2 reads FQNEAQ (reference sequence). CDR3 length: 14 residues. V lost 1 base and J lost 4, with 10 bases in between. As DNA, the CDR3 is TGTGCCAGCAGCTTAGTAGGGGTAGCCACTGAAGCTTTCTTT. It is translated as CASSLVGVATEAFF. The full variable domain, rest sourced from reference TRBV7-9 and TRBJ1-1, is DTGVSQNPRHKITKRGQNVTFRCDPISEHNRLYWYRQTLGQGPEFLTYFQNEAQLEKSRLLSDRFSAERPKGSFSTLEIQRTEQGDSAMYLCASSLVGVATEAFFGQGTRLTVV.

The chain uses TRBV15 and TRBJ2-2, with D tentatively TRBD1 (6 bases). The CDR3 runs 15 residues. Germline V gene lookup returns CDR1 LNHNV and CDR2 YYDKDF (reference sequence). The V gene lost 5 bases and the J gene lost 6 bases, with 16 bases spanning the gap. CDR3: CATSLEQGTAGELFF. The CDR3 nucleotides read TGTGCCACCAGCCTCGAACAGGGAACGGCCGGGGAGCTGTTTTTT.

This clone has only a few counts. The chain links TRBV9 to TRBJ2-3; TRBD1 is a possible D gene (6 bases). The CDR3 is 13 residues long. V dropped 1 base and J dropped 10 bases, with 13 bases sitting between them. Germline V gene data show CDR1 as SGDLS and CDR2 as YYNGEE. The CDR3 is CASSVRTDGAQYF. The CDR3 nucleotides read TGTGCCAGCAGCGTAAGGACAGACGGGGCGCAGTATTTT. Based on the CDR3 plus reference TRBV9 and TRBJ2-3, the full variable domain is DSGVTQTPKHLITATGQRVTLRCSPRSGDLSVYWYQQSLDQGLQFLIQYYNGEERAKGNILERFSAQQFPDLHSELNLSSLELGDSALYFCASSVRTDGAQYFGPGTRLTVL.

This clone has just a few counts. The chain links TRBV7-9 to TRBJ1-6; no firm D call. Germline V gene sequence: CDR1 SEHNR, CDR2 FQNEAQ (reference sequence). The CDR3 runs to 13 residues. V was trimmed by 5 bases and J by 6 bases, leaving 8 bases between them. CDR3 sequence (DNA): TGTGCCAGCAGCCCCCTGAGTAATTCACCCCTCCACTTT. Translation: CASSPLSNSPLHF.

The chain carries TRBV6-5 and TRBJ2-3; D is unclear. Germline V CDR1 and CDR2: MNHEY, SVGAGI. There are 12 residues in the CDR3. Trimming pared 5 bases from V and 6 bases from J, leaving 9 bases between. As DNA, the CDR3 is TGTGCCAGCAGTCCTAGTGGGGATACGCAGTATTTT. It specifies CASSPSGDTQYF.

The chain links TRBV28 to TRBJ2-7; 10 nucleotides match TRBD1. J gave up 2 bases and V 8 bases, and 6 bases lay outside the gene matches. Germline CDR1 MDHEN, CDR2 SYDVKM. The CDR3 sequence is 14 residues long. The CDR3 DNA reads as TGTGCCAGCCGACGGGACAGGGGAGCCTACGAGCAGTACTTC. Its translation is CASRRDRGAYEQYF.